This record looks at one T cell receptor beta chain sequence and its context. The sample is drawn from a study of blood T cell repertoires in COVID-19. On the study more broadly: From T cells, B-cell-depleted T cells, or PBMCs came the material, which was cDNA or gDNA.

Authors' methods: Counts of nucleated cells, estimated from reference gene primer amplification, were obtained. Profiled with immunoSEQ multiplex PCR; TCRdb holds only in-frame clones, not every one. The DNA was the basis for D and trimming; V, J and clone size are from that table. Of 100,000 to 150,000 clones in the sample, 85% were seen once. The CDR3 totals 14 residues. From germline, CDR1 is SGHRS and CDR2 YFSETQ. V lost 4 bases, J lost 7 bases, and 15 bases lay in between. The sequenced sample consisted of peripheral blood. The rearrangement uses TRBV5-1 and TRBJ2-1; perhaps TRBD2 as D (6 bases). This clonotype originated in a man older than 75 with active or convalescent COVID-19. CDR3 amino acids: CASSQYRGSNEQFF. The CDR3 nucleotides read TGCGCCAGCAGCCAGTACCGGGGGTCAAATGAGCAGTTCTTC.